The sequence of this TCR beta chain was determined in a study of shared clonotypes between healthy human individuals (dated by TCRdb to about 2020). Study-wide context: The cohort comprised two women and a few men aged 18 to 49 years. To increase sequencing depth and limit assay-specific biases, different laboratories used diverse techniques to prepare libraries and sequence TCR repertoires. Each donor's leukapheresis produced roughly between about 0.8 and 10 billion PBMCs. To estimate repertoire size and how much clonotypes are shared between individuals, the study performed deep sequencing of blood TCR repertoires from roughly five healthy adults. For each donor, three plates each were used for CD4 naive and CD4 memory, two plates were used for CD8 naive, and one plate was used for CD8 memory.

This clone was observed once. The clone's antigen remains unknown. One base away there is no much larger clone; base qualities are not given. What the research found in general, with its limitations: Sampling was restricted to blood, and TCR repertoires in tissue are likely to differ from TCR repertoires in blood. Rarefaction of sorted-subset datasets indicated incomplete sequencing despite the large sequencing depth. Compared with non-shared clonotypes, the clonotypes found in all four sorted-subset donors had higher generation probabilities. Based on pairwise subsampling, the degree of clonotype sharing among donors was expected to be affected by sequencing depth. When several donors were compared, the shared fraction of clonotypes was roughly 4.8% for naive CD4, more than 3% for naive CD8, roughly 2.5% for memory CD4, and less than 0.5% for memory CD8. Estimated clonotype richness was generally larger for naive than for memory subsets. The genetic and exposure-history diversity represented was limited by the small number of donors.

For the CD8 naive samples, CD45RO-negative cells were positively selected for CCR7, yielding a CD45RA+CCR7+ population from which TemRA cells were excluded. Donors were healthy HIV-negative adults with no recently reported acute infections or vaccinations. Every donor was a Caucasian adult residing in Nashville, Tennessee, USA. Blood was obtained by leukapheresis, after which PBMCs were separated by Ficoll-Histopaque density gradient centrifugation and cryopreserved in liquid nitrogen vapor phase. Analytical flow cytometry was used to check the purity and quantity of every magnetically sorted T cell population. From each sorted fraction, genomic DNA was isolated and quantified by UV absorbance on a Nanodrop 2000c. TCR CDR3 regions were amplified from genomic DNA by multiplex PCR using the deep immunoSEQ assay. Extracted genomic DNA from each cell subset was distributed evenly across all wells of several immunoSEQ 96-well plates, and each plate was treated as a replicate. For sorted subsets, about 200 ng genomic DNA, equal to 30,000 to 35,000 T cell genomes, was loaded into each replicate PCR. Purified libraries were quantified with a Qubit 3.0 fluorometer, sized on a Bioanalyzer 2100, and re-quantified with the KAPA Library Quantification kit. A separate single-read 150-cycle Illumina NextSeq 550 flow cell was used to sequence each immunoSEQ 96-well plate. Under the source paper's analysis protocol: Because the immunoSEQ output held only junctional sequences and lacked quality scores, the filtering could not match the filtering applied to full-length reads. To assign V/J genes and CDR3, sequences were annotated using PyIR, a Python wrapper for IgBLAST v1.9, with IMGT germline references. Any read was removed if the V/J assignment was weak (E-value above 1e-6), the CDR3 was missing, or the read contained stop codons, out-of-frame junctions, or ambiguous translated residues. V3J clonotypes were defined as sequences sharing the same inferred V gene, J gene, and CDR3 amino acid sequence. Percentage overlap between repertoires was calculated by dividing the number of shared unique clonotypes by the size of the smaller repertoire. Repertoire richness was assessed with RTK rarefaction, the Chao1 estimator, and Recon v2.1 estimates of unobserved clonotypes. For all TCRbeta clonotypes obtained by the gDNA method from a few donors, generation probabilities were computed with OLGA. The table was pulled from immuneACCESS by TCRdb, which kept in-frame rearrangements only. Such tables lose some clones; where checked, under half of the loss comes from unresolved V genes, and the rest has no known cause. For V, J and clone size, that table is used; D and trimming come from the DNA. This sample lists fewer than 850,000 clones; just over 95% were detected once. Under 0.3% of the sample comes from the top ten.

The germline V gene provides CDR1 SQVTM and CDR2 ANQGSEA. The CDR3 holds 15 amino acids from the cysteine to the phenylalanine. Of all the DNA, just the CDR3 is kept, 45 bases in frame from base 1. Compared with germline, V lacks 0 bases and J lacks 2 bases; bases without a gene match: 3. The sequencing sample was made of naive CD8+ T cells sorted from blood. The sample's cell subset or site label, in plain terms: CD45RA+CCR7+. The receptor comes from a man aged 30 to 39 in good health. The chain is assembled from TRBV29-1 and TRBJ2-1; TRBD2 lines up with 8 middle nucleotides. The DNA sequence reads TGCAGCGTTGAAGATACGGGACTAGCCTACAATGAGCAGTTCTTC. The translation is CSVEDTGLAYNEQFF.